These 29 T cell receptor beta chains were all obtained from the same sample, sequenced in a study of T cells in Graves' hyperthyroidism and ophthalmopathy. It was RNA transcripts that yielded the amplified TCR beta CDR3 regions. The TCR CDR3 was amplified in a first-round RT-PCR using the HTBI primer set. MiXCR, run by TCRdb on the multiplex PCR reads, gives a single entry per CDR3 protein. Of some 800,000 distinct CDR3 sequences listed, 38% were seen once; the top ten hold approximately 8.7%. Sequenced sample: blood. These TCRs come from a young man with Graves' hyperthyroidism.

This clonotype was counted once. V is TRBV5-5 and J is TRBJ2-7; the D gene could be TRBD1 or TRBD2 (5 bases each). CDR3 length: 15 amino acids. CDR1 is SGHKS and CDR2 is YYEKEE in the germline V gene (reference sequence). V was trimmed by 5 bases and J by 5 bases, leaving 20 bases between them. In DNA form, the CDR3 reads TGTGCCAGCAGTGGCCAAGGGACCCGGACGAACGAGCAGTACTTC. Amino acids: CASSGQGTRTNEQYF.

The rearrangement joins TRBV5-4 to TRBJ1-4; possible D gene TRBD1, 5 bases. The CDR3 totals 13 residues. From germline, CDR1 is SGHNT and CDR2 YYREEE (reference sequence). V lost 4 bases and J lost 7, with 11 bases in between. CDR3 sequence: CASSVWGFEKLFF. CDR3 nucleotides: TGTGCCAGCAGCGTGTGGGGCTTTGAAAAACTGTTTTTT.

The V call is TRBV2, the J call TRBJ1-1, with D tentatively TRBD1 (5 bases). Germline CDR1 reads SNHLY; CDR2 reads FYNNEI. CDR3 length: 15 residues. Trimming left V 6 bases short and J 1 base short, with 15 bases between. The CDR3 protein is CASSLDEGTNTEAFF. Here the CDR3 DNA reads TGTGCCAGCAGCTTGGATGAGGGGACGAACACTGAAGCTTTCTTT.

This clonotype was detected ten times or more. This CDR3 reads CSVVGSTYEQYF. The CDR3 nucleotides are TGCAGCGTTGTCGGCAGTACCTACGAGCAGTACTTC. This chain joins TRBV29-1 and TRBJ2-7, with D hard to call. The CDR3 loop spans 12 amino acids. From germline, CDR1 is SQVTM and CDR2 ANQGSEA. Trimming stripped 4 bases from V and 2 bases from J, with 9 bases between.

This clonotype is categorized as medium-sized. The V call is TRBV7-6, the J call TRBJ2-5, with D tentatively TRBD2 (6 bases). V was clipped by 4 bases and J by 4 bases, with 10 bases between them. CDR1 is SGHVS, CDR2 FNYEAQ, per germline. CDR3 size: 13 residues. The CDR3 bases are TGTGCCAGCAGCTCGACTAGTCTAGAGACCCAGTACTTC. Protein sequence: CASSSTSLETQYF.

This chain uses TRBV20-1 with TRBJ2-2; 7 bases are shared with TRBD2. In germline, CDR1 is DFQATT, CDR2 SNEGSKA (reference sequence). The ends lost 6 bases at V and 0 bases at J; junction bases unmatched: 10. The CDR3 covers 16 residues. The CDR3 is CSAIHPSGTNTGELFF. For the CDR3, the DNA is TGCAGTGCAATCCACCCTAGCGGTACGAACACCGGGGAGCTGTTTTTT.

This chain connects TRBV5-1 to TRBJ2-7, with D unresolved. In germline, CDR1 is SGHRS, CDR2 YFSETQ. The CDR3 contains 16 residues. With 0 bases removed from V and 0 bases from J, the gap between germline ends came to 13 bases. This CDR3 reads CASSLDGLVSSYEQYF. The DNA for the CDR3 is TGCGCCAGCAGCTTGGACGGGCTAGTTTCCTCCTACGAGCAGTACTTC.

The chain joins TRBV20-1 to TRBJ2-5, with 9 positions matching TRBD2. CDR1 and CDR2 from the germline V gene are DFQATT and SNEGSKA (reference sequence). V dropped 2 bases and J dropped 5; count of bases not matched to a gene: 6. CDR3 length equals 14 residues. The CDR3 here is CSARRAGGLETQYF. DNA of the CDR3: TGCAGTGCTAGACGCGCGGGGGGGCTGGAGACCCAGTACTTC.

The chain recombines TRBV5-8 with TRBJ1-4; 9 bases are shared with TRBD1. Germline V lookup: CDR1 SGHTS, CDR2 YDEGEE. The V segment lost 5 bases and the J segment 4 bases; nucleotides outside the gene matches: 6. This CDR3 has 15 residues. CDR3: CASSRTGQGNEKLFF. Written as DNA, the CDR3 is TGTGCCAGCAGTCGGACGGGACAGGGTAATGAAAAACTGTTTTTT.

A remark on this clonotype: Just one base apart from a much larger clone, this may be a read error. The rearrangement joins TRBV7-9 to TRBJ2-7; perhaps TRBD1 as D (6 bases). CDR3 length equals 15 residues. Germline assignment: CDR1 SEHNR and CDR2 FQNEAQ (reference sequence). The CDR3 nucleotides are TGCGCCAGCAGCCAAGGGGACAAAGGGGTATACGAGCAGTACTTC. Translating gives CASSQGDKGVYEQYF.

Turning to this clonotype: One end of the junction is discordant with germline, which a read error may explain. The chain has TRBV10-3 and TRBJ2-7; D is possibly TRBD2 (7 bases). The CDR3 loop spans 14 amino acids. Germline CDR1 is ENHRY and CDR2 is SYGVKD. The CDR3 sequence: CASSELGGGAEQYF. CDR3 bases: TGTGCCAGCAGTGAACTGGGGGGGGGCGCCGAGCAGTACTTC.

Many counts were recorded for this clonotype. The rearrangement uses TRBV7-9 and TRBJ1-2, with TRBD1 matching over 11 bases. The CDR3 runs 15 residues. J was trimmed by 6 bases and V by 5 bases; bases with no gene match: 8. Per the germline V gene, CDR1 is SEHNR and CDR2 is FQNEAQ (reference sequence). This CDR3 reads CASSLGTGGRDGYTF. CDR3 bases: TGTGCCAGCAGCCTCGGGACAGGGGGACGTGATGGCTACACCTTC.

This clonotype was counted many times. The chain employs TRBV2 and TRBJ2-5, with 9 bases fitting TRBD2. CDR1 is SNHLY and CDR2 is FYNNEI in the germline V gene. The length of the CDR3 is 15 residues. V lost 7 bases to trimming and J lost 4 bases; unmatched junction nucleotides: 10. The CDR3 spells CASKGSGGRGETQYF. The CDR3 DNA reads as TGTGCCAGCAAAGGTAGCGGGGGAAGGGGAGAGACCCAGTACTTC.

This rearrangement joins TRBV19 to TRBJ1-5; D call uncertain. Trimming shortened V by 0 bases and J by 7 bases, and 7 bases separated the two germline ends. Germline V CDR1 and CDR2: LNHDA, SQIVND (reference sequence). This CDR3 is built from 13 residues. CDR3 sequence: CASSIDRRQPQHF. CDR3 sequence (DNA): TGTGCCAGTAGTATAGATAGGAGACAGCCCCAGCATTTT.

The table lists this clonotype with many counts. This chain links TRBV2 with TRBJ1-4; D might be TRBD1 (5 bases). The germline gives CDR1 SNHLY, CDR2 FYNNEI. The CDR3 is made up of 13 amino acids. The V end lost 5 bases, the J end lost 14 bases, and 18 bases lay between the germline ends. The CDR3 DNA is TGTGCCAGCAGTAGGGCTGACAGCGGGATGCTGTTTTTT. It specifies CASSRADSGMLFF.

The V call is TRBV5-4, the J call TRBJ1-1; TRBD1 aligns across 7 bases. The CDR3 totals 14 residues. The germline V gene has CDR1 SGHNT and CDR2 YYREEE (reference sequence). Losses at the gene ends were 6 bases for V and 1 base for J; bases not matched to a gene: 6. CDR3 sequence: CASNTRGPNTEAFF. CDR3 DNA: TGTGCCAGCAATACGAGGGGGCCGAACACTGAAGCTTTCTTT. Using reference TRBV5-4 and TRBJ1-1 for the parts outside the CDR3, the full variable domain is ETGVTQSPTHLIKTRGQQVTLRCSSQSGHNTVSWYQQALGQGPQFIFQYYREEENGRGNFPPRFSGLQFPNYSSELNVNALELDDSALYLCASNTRGPNTEAFFGQGTRLTVV.

This clonotype was detected many times. The chain employs TRBV7-9 and TRBJ1-1; D call uncertain. V lost 8 bases and J lost 5, with 9 bases in between. From germline, CDR1 is SEHNR and CDR2 FQNEAQ (reference sequence). The CDR3 spans 11 residues. The CDR3 DNA reads as TGTGCCAGCGGTAGAGGGACTGAAGCTTTCTTT. Protein product: CASGRGTEAFF.

This clonotype came up many times. Written as DNA, the CDR3 is TGTGCCAGCAACCGGGACAGGGATAGCGAGCAGTACTTC. Translating it yields CASNRDRDSEQYF. The rearrangement uses TRBV2 and TRBJ2-7; 9 bases fit TRBD1. Germline V CDR1 and CDR2: SNHLY, FYNNEI. The CDR3 runs to 13 residues. V shed 7 bases, J shed 6 bases, and the junction held 7 bases outside the gene matches.

The gene calls are TRBV6-5 and TRBJ1-1, with 7 bases that match TRBD1. The CDR3 spans 13 residues. Germline V lookup: CDR1 MNHEY, CDR2 SVGAGI. The V and J ends lost 5 bases and 5 bases, in that order; junction bases with no gene match: 5. The CDR3 protein is CASSPPTGTEAFF. In nucleotides, the CDR3 is TGTGCCAGCAGTCCCCCGACAGGGACTGAAGCTTTCTTT.

This rearrangement joins TRBV4-1 to TRBJ1-3; D is uncertain. The CDR3 loop spans 15 amino acids. Trimming shortened V by 0 bases and J by 2 bases, and 8 bases separated the two germline ends. Germline-derived CDR1 and CDR2 are MGHRA and YSYEKL. DNA of the CDR3: TGCGCCAGCAGCCAAGATCTTGAGGCTGGAAACACCATATATTTT. As protein: CASSQDLEAGNTIYF.

Comment on this clonotype: This may stem from a read error, because a much larger clone lies one nucleotide away. This rearrangement joins TRBV19 to TRBJ1-1, with 7 bases aligning to TRBD1. The V gene's germline CDR1 is LNHDA and CDR2 SQIVND (reference sequence). The CDR3 runs to 12 residues. With 5 bases clipped from V and 8 bases from J, the junction kept 5 bases outside the gene matches. This chain's CDR3 is CASSLPGQEAFF. CDR3 DNA sequence: TGTGCCAGTAGTCTACCGGGACAGGAAGCTTTCTTT.

This clonotype was counted ten times or more. This chain joins TRBV7-6 and TRBJ2-5; 11 nucleotides line up with TRBD2. The CDR3 consists of 14 residues. V dropped 7 bases and J dropped 9; count of bases not matched to a gene: 10. The germline V gene encodes CDR1 SGHVS and CDR2 FNYEAQ. CDR3 protein: CASTETSGGRAQYF. In DNA, the CDR3 is TGTGCCAGCACCGAAACTAGCGGGGGTCGTGCCCAGTACTTC. Together with reference TRBV7-6 and TRBJ2-5, the CDR3 gives the full variable domain: GAGVSQSPRYKVTKRGQDVALRCDPISGHVSLYWYRQALGQGPEFLTYFNYEAQQDKSGLPNDRFSAERPEGSISTLTIQRTEQRDSAMYRCASTETSGGRAQYFGPGTRLLVL.

The chain carries TRBV7-2 and TRBJ1-5, with TRBD1 matching 9 bases. This CDR3 contains 18 residues. Germline trimming cut 1 base from V and 2 bases from J; bases unmatched to any gene: 9. Germline CDR1 SGHTA, CDR2 FQGNSA. The DNA for the CDR3 is TGTGCCAGCAGCTTAGTAGGGACAGGGCTTTATGGCAATCAGCCCCAGCATTTT. Translation: CASSLVGTGLYGNQPQHF.

The chain has TRBV4-1 and TRBJ2-7, with D tentatively TRBD2 (7 bases). Germline V lookup: CDR1 MGHRA, CDR2 YSYEKL. The CDR3 is made up of 15 amino acids. V was shortened by 3 bases and J by 2 bases, with 14 bases between the two germline ends. The CDR3 DNA follows: TGCGCCAGCAGCCAGGGGAGGGACACCACCTACGAGCAGTACTTC. Protein product: CASSQGRDTTYEQYF.

This clonotype was detected a few times. The chain joins TRBV19 to TRBJ2-5; 8 bases align to TRBD2. CDR3 length equals 15 residues. V trimming: 6 bases; J trimming: 1 base; junction bases outside the gene matches: 7. The V gene's germline CDR1 is LNHDA and CDR2 SQIVND (reference sequence). CDR3 residues: CASRKIAGLQETQYF. The CDR3 bases are TGTGCCAGTAGGAAGATAGCGGGGCTCCAAGAGACCCAGTACTTC.

V and J are TRBV2 and TRBJ1-1; D is unresolved. This CDR3 has 12 residues. V dropped 6 bases and J dropped 4 bases, with 9 bases sitting between them. Germline-derived CDR1 and CDR2 are SNHLY and FYNNEI. The CDR3, as DNA: TGTGCCAGCAGCCGGGAGAGCACTGAAGCTTTCTTT. As protein: CASSRESTEAFF.

The chain has TRBV2 and TRBJ1-6, with D unresolved. The CDR3 is made up of 15 amino acids. V was clipped by 6 bases and J by 6 bases, with 15 bases between them. CDR1 is SNHLY, CDR2 FYNNEI, per germline. CDR3 coding DNA: TGTGCCAGCAGCCAAGAGGTGGAGATTAATTCACCCCTCCACTTT. Amino acid sequence: CASSQEVEINSPLHF.

The CDR3 protein is CASSQARSDGYTEAFF. The CDR3 coding sequence is TGCGCCAGCAGCCAAGCGCGTAGCGACGGGTACACTGAAGCTTTCTTT. This chain connects TRBV4-1 to TRBJ1-1; no definite D call. Germline V gives CDR1 MGHRA, CDR2 YSYEKL. The length of the CDR3 is 16 residues. The germline V and J ends were trimmed by 1 base and 3 bases, with 15 bases remaining between them.

This clonotype was observed many times. The rearrangement links TRBV9 to TRBJ2-5; 9 bases agree with TRBD2. Germline V lookup: CDR1 SGDLS, CDR2 YYNGEE. After removal of 4 bases from V and 4 bases from J, the junction contained 8 bases not matched to a gene. The CDR3 is made up of 15 amino acids. The CDR3 spells CASSQRLAGRETQYF. The CDR3 nucleotides read TGTGCCAGCAGCCAGAGGCTAGCGGGGCGAGAGACCCAGTACTTC.